This T cell receptor (beta chain) was captured by sequencing in a study of cytomegalovirus exposure and HLA in healthy donors. The wider study: An early data release held 80 million or so unique TCRs from HLA-typed donors.

Study observations and caveats: Equally common other TCR beta chains were less clonally expanded than HLA-associated ones, a later analysis found.

A word on this clone: Its cognate antigen is unknown.

The germline V gene encodes CDR1 MNHNS and CDR2 SASEGT. V was cut by 4 bases and J by 8 bases, with 14 bases left in between. The CDR3 has 13 residues. The PCR was carried out with 60 Vbeta primers and 13 Jbeta primers. Measured with immunoSEQ multiplex PCR; TCRdb has only the in-frame clones, and not every one. The sample has 150,000 to 200,000 clones; 79% are singletons. Specimen: PBMCs. The chain employs TRBV6-1 and TRBJ1-1; a weak D match, TRBD1 (6 bases). This clonotype was obtained from a woman between 40 and 55 years old in good health and CMV-seronegative. Here the CDR3 DNA reads TGTGCCAGCAGTGGAAGGGGGACAAACGAAGCTTTCTTT. This gives the protein CASSGRGTNEAFF.